Below, 26 T cell receptor beta chains from the same sample are listed, as sequenced in a study of human T cells and chemical hapten exposure. Unfractionated whole blood yielded the extracted total RNA. TCRdb used MiXCR to reprocess the 5' RACE reads, holding one entry per CDR3 protein. The sample lists some 150,000 distinct CDR3 sequences; around 4% were seen once. All receptors derive from a female donor in good health.

This clonotype showed up many times. The chain links TRBV2 to TRBJ2-1, with D possibly being TRBD2 (6 bases). Germline V gene lookup returns CDR1 SNHLY and CDR2 FYNNEI. Trimming took 3 bases from V and 6 from J, leaving 6 bases between them. CDR3 length equals 12 residues. The CDR3 DNA follows: TGTGCCAGCAGTGAGGGACTCAATGAGCAGTTCTTC. It is translated as CASSEGLNEQFF.

As to this clonotype: A much larger clone lies one base from this, so it may be a read error. The chain carries TRBV6-2 or TRBV6-3 and TRBJ1-1, with no clear D. CDR3 length: 13 amino acids. Trimming shortened V by 10 bases and J by 1 base, and 13 bases separated the two germline ends. Per germline, CDR1 MNHEY and CDR2 SVGEGT. The CDR3 reads CATQRWGNTEAFF. Here the CDR3 DNA reads TGTGCCACCCAACGATGGGGGAACACTGAAGCTTTCTTT.

On this clonotype itself: This sequence may be a read error, since a much larger clone differs from it by one base. The chain has TRBV4-3 and TRBJ2-2; 8 bases map to TRBD1. The CDR3 has 14 residues. V dropped 5 bases and J dropped 5; count of bases not matched to a gene: 4. The germline gives CDR1 LGHNA, CDR2 YSLEER. The CDR3 loop is CASSVHRGTGELFF. DNA of the CDR3: TGCGCCAGCAGCGTGCACAGGGGGACCGGGGAGCTGTTTTTT.

The table lists this clonotype with many counts. The V call is TRBV20-1, the J call TRBJ1-1, with a possible D match to TRBD1 (5 bases). The CDR3 spans 11 residues. Germline V lookup: CDR1 DFQATT, CDR2 SNEGSKA (reference sequence). CDR3 loop: CRTELNTEAFF. CDR3 bases: TGCAGGACAGAGTTGAACACTGAAGCTTTCTTT.

This clonotype was seen a few times. The CDR3 reads CSANKNTEAFF. In nucleotides, the CDR3 is TGCAGCGCCAACAAGAACACTGAAGCTTTCTTT. The V call is TRBV29-1, the J call TRBJ1-1; D is unresolved. The CDR3 totals 11 residues. The germline V and J ends were trimmed by 7 bases and 1 base, with 7 bases remaining between them. Germline CDR1 is SQVTM and CDR2 is ANQGSEA.

The table lists this clonotype with many counts. The CDR3 bases are TGCAGCGTTGAGTCCTGGGATCTCCCTGGAAACACCATATATTTT. Translated, it gives CSVESWDLPGNTIYF. This chain connects TRBV29-1 to TRBJ1-3, with D unresolved. The CDR3 runs to 15 residues. The germline V gene encodes CDR1 SQVTM and CDR2 ANQGSEA. V was shortened by 3 bases and J by 2 bases, with 14 bases between the two germline ends.

This clonotype showed up many times. J is TRBJ2-1 and V is TRBV4-3; 9 bases match TRBD2. Germline V gene data show CDR1 as LGHNA and CDR2 as YSLEER. V was pared by 4 bases and J by 5 bases, with 12 bases of the junction left unmatched. The CDR3 contains 17 residues. The CDR3: CASSRRGLAQEHNEQFF. CDR3 coding DNA: TGCGCCAGCAGCCGACGCGGACTAGCGCAAGAACACAATGAGCAGTTCTTC.

This clonotype was detected many times. The chain combines TRBV2 with TRBJ2-3; 9 bases line up with TRBD2. Germline V gives CDR1 SNHLY, CDR2 FYNNEI. The CDR3 has 16 amino acids. With 8 bases clipped from V and 5 bases from J, the junction kept 14 bases outside the gene matches. CDR3 DNA: TGTGCCAGCCCTTCCGACGGGACTAGCAACGTAGATACGCAGTATTTT. Its protein is CASPSDGTSNVDTQYF.

This clonotype has more than one count but fewer than ten. This chain joins TRBV27 and TRBJ1-6; perhaps TRBD1 as D (5 bases). V was pared by 1 base and J by 9 bases, with 13 bases between. The CDR3 length is 15 residues. Germline values: CDR1 MNHEY, CDR2 SMNVEV (reference sequence). The CDR3 DNA reads TGTGCCAGCAGTTTATTCGAAAGAAGGGGTTCACCCCTCCACTTT. Translating it yields CASSLFERRGSPLHF.

This clonotype was found many times. This sequence joins TRBV18 and TRBJ1-5; D remains unclear. Germline V gives CDR1 KGHSH, CDR2 LQKENI. The CDR3 runs 15 residues. Trimming removed 8 bases from V and 0 bases from J, with 14 bases in between. CDR3 sequence (DNA): TGTGCCAGCACCGACGGAGCCTATAGCAATCAGCCCCAGCATTTT. Amino acid sequence: CASTDGAYSNQPQHF.

At least ten counts were recorded for this clonotype. CDR3: CASSPGLSSGNTIYF. The CDR3 DNA sequence: TGTGCCAGCTCACCAGGGCTTTCCTCTGGAAACACCATATATTTT. This chain links TRBV18 with TRBJ1-3; D call uncertain. Germline CDR1 is KGHSH and CDR2 is LQKENI. The CDR3 has 15 residues. The ends were cut back, 2 bases at V and 0 bases at J, with 8 bases in the middle. Complete variable domain (other parts from reference TRBV18 and TRBJ1-3): NAGVMQNPRHLVRRRGQEARLRCSPMKGHSHVYWYRQLPEEGLKFMVYLQKENIIDESGMPKERFSAEFPKEGPSILRIQQVVRGDSAAYFCASSPGLSSGNTIYFGEGSWLTVV.

This clonotype was seen only a few times. In DNA form, the CDR3 reads TGCAGTGCTATAGGGGGGTCCTATGGCTACACCTTC. As protein: CSAIGGSYGYTF. This sequence joins TRBV20-1 and TRBJ1-2; possible D gene TRBD1, 6 bases. Between the trimmed V and J ends, which lost 4 bases and 4 bases, there was a span of 10 bases. This CDR3 contains 12 residues. The germline gives CDR1 DFQATT, CDR2 SNEGSKA (reference sequence).

This clonotype came up a few times. This chain joins TRBV2 and TRBJ2-7; weak D call: TRBD1 (6 bases). The CDR3 contains 13 residues. CDR1 and CDR2 from the germline V gene are SNHLY and FYNNEI. Trimming shortened V by 4 bases and J by 6 bases, and 13 bases separated the two germline ends. The CDR3 here is CASSGQEKREQYF. The CDR3 DNA follows: TGTGCCAGCAGTGGACAGGAAAAGCGCGAGCAGTACTTC.

The chain combines TRBV29-1 with TRBJ2-5; no reliable D call. CDR1 is SQVTM and CDR2 is ANQGSEA in the germline V gene. Between the trimmed V and J ends, which lost 4 bases and 2 bases, there was a span of 5 bases. This CDR3 comprises 11 residues. In DNA, the CDR3 is TGCAGCGTTGGGGTTCAAGAGACCCAGTACTTC. It encodes CSVGVQETQYF. Drawing the rest from reference TRBV29-1 and TRBJ2-5, the complete variable domain is SAVISQKPSRDICQRGTSLTIQCQVDSQVTMMFWYRQQPGQSLTLIATANQGSEATYESGFVIDKFPISRPNLTFSTLTVSNMSPEDSSIYLCSVGVQETQYFGPGTRLLVL.

In its sample, this clonotype was seen many times. CDR3 loop: CASSGVLDRDYGYTF. The CDR3 region has the DNA TGTGCCAGCAGTGGAGTATTGGACAGAGACTATGGCTACACCTTC. The V call is TRBV6-5, the J call TRBJ1-2; possibly TRBD1 for D (6 bases). Germline V gene lookup returns CDR1 MNHEY and CDR2 SVGAGI. V was clipped by 5 bases and J by 3 bases, with 16 bases between them. The CDR3 is made up of 15 amino acids.

V gene TRBV7-2 combines with J gene TRBJ1-1; 12 bases match TRBD1. V was pared by 5 bases and J by 8 bases, with 6 bases of the junction left unmatched. The length of the CDR3 is 14 residues. The V gene's germline CDR1 is SGHTA and CDR2 FQGNSA. The CDR3 loop is CASSRPGTGGEAFF. As DNA, the CDR3 is TGTGCCAGCAGCCGCCCCGGGACAGGGGGCGAAGCTTTCTTT.

This clonotype occurred a few times. This chain uses TRBV11-2 with TRBJ2-2; 10 nucleotides agree with TRBD2. CDR1 is SGHAT, CDR2 FQNNGV, per germline. This CDR3 is built from 18 residues. After removal of 4 bases from V and 3 bases from J, the junction contained 11 bases not matched to a gene. The CDR3 loop is CASSSGGLAGGHTGELFF. The CDR3 nucleotides read TGTGCCAGCAGCTCCGGTGGGTTAGCGGGGGGACACACCGGGGAGCTGTTTTTT.

The chain employs TRBV7-2 and TRBJ2-7, with 11 bases aligning to TRBD2. The CDR3 is made up of 15 amino acids. Germline V CDR1 and CDR2: SGHTA, FQGNSA. V shed 0 bases, J shed 7 bases, and the junction held 5 bases outside the gene matches. CDR3 loop: CASSLALAGVDEQYF. The CDR3, as DNA: TGTGCCAGCAGCTTAGCACTAGCGGGGGTCGATGAGCAGTACTTC.

This clonotype was seen repeatedly, ten times or more. The rearrangement uses TRBV1 and TRBJ1-4; the D call TRBD1 from the table was never checked on the DNA. TRBV1 is an annotated pseudogene. The CDR3 length is 16 residues. The CDR3 loop reads CTSSQGSQGVNEKLFF. CDR3 sequence (DNA): TGCACCAGCAGCCAAGGGTCCCAGGGGGTAAATGAAAAACTGTTTTTT.

The V call is TRBV9, the J call TRBJ2-2; 11 bases match TRBD2. Germline CDR1 reads SGDLS; CDR2 reads YYNGEE. The J segment lost 4 bases and the V segment lost 0 bases, leaving 2 bases of the junction unmatched. This CDR3 is 16 amino acids long. The CDR3 nucleotides are TGTGCCAGCAGCGTAGTAGCGGGGGGGCGCACCGGGGAGCTGTTTTTT. Translated: CASSVVAGGRTGELFF.

In its sample, this clonotype was seen many times. V is TRBV20-1 and J is TRBJ1-1, with D unresolved. In germline, CDR1 is DFQATT, CDR2 SNEGSKA (reference sequence). The CDR3 is made up of 12 amino acids. Trimming shortened V by 7 bases and J by 5 bases, and 14 bases separated the two germline ends. The CDR3 loop reads CSGSRANTEAFF. The CDR3 DNA is TGCAGTGGTAGTCGGGCGAATACTGAAGCTTTCTTT.

Ten or more counts support this clonotype. The rearrangement uses TRBV2 and TRBJ1-1; possible D gene TRBD1, 5 bases. There are 15 residues in the CDR3. The V and J ends lost 6 bases and 0 bases respectively, with 14 bases between them. Germline-derived CDR1 and CDR2 are SNHLY and FYNNEI. CDR3: CASRESPGLNTEAFF. The CDR3 DNA reads as TGTGCCAGCAGGGAATCCCCGGGGCTGAACACTGAAGCTTTCTTT.

In the case of this clonotype: This sequence may be a read error, since a much larger clone differs from it by one base. This sequence joins TRBV11-3 and TRBJ2-2; TRBD1 agrees at 7 bases. Trimming removed 6 bases from V and 0 bases from J; junction bases left unmatched: 13. Germline V gene sequence: CDR1 SGHNT, CDR2 YENEEA. The CDR3 length is 18 residues. Here the CDR3 DNA reads TGTGCCAGCAGACCGCGTCCGCTCACAGGGGCGAACACCGGGGAGCTGTTTTTT. Translating gives CASRPRPLTGANTGELFF.

This clonotype was detected only a few times. This may stem from a read error, because a much larger clone lies one nucleotide away. The V gene is TRBV12-3 or TRBV12-4, the J gene TRBJ2-7; tentatively, D is TRBD1 (6 bases). The CDR3 consists of 14 residues. Trimming took off 0 bases at V and 5 bases at J, with 11 bases between the two ends. The CDR3 sequence is CASSLAQGTDEQYF. The CDR3, as DNA: TGTGCCAGCAGTTTAGCGCAGGGGACCGACGAGCAGTACTTC.

Only a few counts were recorded for this clonotype. The rearrangement links TRBV5-6 to TRBJ2-3; D assignment may be TRBD1 or TRBD2 (5 bases each). This CDR3 is built from 15 residues. V gave up 4 bases and J gave up 3 bases, with 15 bases separating them. The germline V gene has CDR1 SGHDT and CDR2 YYEEEE. This chain's CDR3 is CASSPRWGTTDTQYF. The CDR3 nucleotides read TGTGCCAGCAGCCCCCGGTGGGGGACGACAGATACGCAGTATTTT.

With regard to this clonotype: A read error may explain this, as a much larger clone is one base away. The chain joins TRBV27 to TRBJ1-2; possibly TRBD1 for D (5 bases). This CDR3 comprises 13 residues. CDR1 MNHEY and CDR2 SMNVEV come from the germline V gene (reference sequence). This chain's CDR3 is CASSYGADYGYNF. CDR3 DNA: TGTGCCAGCAGTTACGGGGCCGACTATGGCTACAACTTC.